The T cell receptor (beta chain) described here comes from a study of chemoradiotherapy in HPV16-positive cancers. At the level of the study: Functional T-cell assays on a couple of HPV16-positive patients' cells defined candidate HPV-specific clones and common TCR motifs. Study observations and caveats: Only a couple of HPV16-positive patients supplied the functional HPV-specificity definition. Non-HPV-specific T cells did not expand in tumors during treatment, whereas candidate HPV-specific clones and E7-related motifs did.

Concerning this clone itself: Its antigen is still unknown.

TCRdb's table, derived via immunoSEQ multiplex PCR, lists solely in-frame clones and lacks some. The table has thousands of clones, approximately 80% seen once. Samples were taken several times over chemoradiotherapy. Unmatched junction bases numbered 10, after V lost 5 bases and J lost 6 bases. The CDR3 is 15 amino acids. CDR1 is SGHDT, CDR2 YYEEEE, per germline. The sample was gathered from a patient who underwent chemoradiotherapy. The clonotype comes from a human donor with HPV-associated anogenital cancer. This chain joins TRBV5-6 and TRBJ2-3; 9 bases fit TRBD2. The chain's CDR3 is CASSFRGGAWDTQYF. CDR3 DNA sequence: TGTGCCAGCAGTTTTCGCGGGGGGGCCTGGGATACGCAGTATTTT.